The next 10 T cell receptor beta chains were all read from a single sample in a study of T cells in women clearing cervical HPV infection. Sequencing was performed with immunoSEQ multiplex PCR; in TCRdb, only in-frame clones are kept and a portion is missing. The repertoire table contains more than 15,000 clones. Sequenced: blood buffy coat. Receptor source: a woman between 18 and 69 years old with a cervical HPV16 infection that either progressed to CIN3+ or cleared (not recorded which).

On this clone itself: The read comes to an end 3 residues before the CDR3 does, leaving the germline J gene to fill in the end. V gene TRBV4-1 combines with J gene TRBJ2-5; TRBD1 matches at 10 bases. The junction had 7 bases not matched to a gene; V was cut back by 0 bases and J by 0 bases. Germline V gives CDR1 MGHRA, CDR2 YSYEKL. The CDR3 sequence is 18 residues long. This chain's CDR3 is CASSQEIFGTGDQETQYF. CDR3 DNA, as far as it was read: TGCGCCAGCAGCCAAGAAATTTTCGGGACAGGGGACCAAGAGACC.

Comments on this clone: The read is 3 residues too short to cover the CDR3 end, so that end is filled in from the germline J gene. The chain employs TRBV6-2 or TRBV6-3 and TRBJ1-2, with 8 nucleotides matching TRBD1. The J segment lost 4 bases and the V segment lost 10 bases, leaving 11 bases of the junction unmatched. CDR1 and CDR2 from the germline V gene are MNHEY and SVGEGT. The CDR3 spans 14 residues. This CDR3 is CAIGRQQGGYGYTF. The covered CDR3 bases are TGTGCCATCGGGAGACAACAGGGGGGCTATGGC.

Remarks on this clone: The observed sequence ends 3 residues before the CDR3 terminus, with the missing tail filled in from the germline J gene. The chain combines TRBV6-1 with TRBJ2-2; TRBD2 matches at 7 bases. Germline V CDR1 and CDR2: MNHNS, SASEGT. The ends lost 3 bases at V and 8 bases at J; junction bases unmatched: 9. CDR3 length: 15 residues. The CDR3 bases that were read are TGTGCCAGCAGTGAGGGCGGGAGAACAGAAGGGGAG. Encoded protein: CASSEGGRTEGE. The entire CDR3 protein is CASSEGGRTEGELFF.

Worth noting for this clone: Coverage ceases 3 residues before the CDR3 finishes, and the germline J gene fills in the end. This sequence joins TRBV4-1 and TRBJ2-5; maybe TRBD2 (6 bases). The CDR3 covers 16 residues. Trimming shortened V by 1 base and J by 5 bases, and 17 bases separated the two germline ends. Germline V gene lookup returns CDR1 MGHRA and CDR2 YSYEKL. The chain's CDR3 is CASSQGVAPRGETQYF. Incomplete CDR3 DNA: TGCGCCAGCAGCCAAGGCGTGGCACCTCGGGGGGAGACC.

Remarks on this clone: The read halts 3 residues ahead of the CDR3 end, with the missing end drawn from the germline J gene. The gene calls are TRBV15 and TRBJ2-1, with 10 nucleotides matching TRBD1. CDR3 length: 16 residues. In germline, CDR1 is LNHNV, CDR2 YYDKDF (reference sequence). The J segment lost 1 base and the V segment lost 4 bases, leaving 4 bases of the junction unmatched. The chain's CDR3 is CATSTDRGLSYNEQFF. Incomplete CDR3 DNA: TGTGCCACCAGCACAGACAGGGGGCTTTCCTACAATGAG.

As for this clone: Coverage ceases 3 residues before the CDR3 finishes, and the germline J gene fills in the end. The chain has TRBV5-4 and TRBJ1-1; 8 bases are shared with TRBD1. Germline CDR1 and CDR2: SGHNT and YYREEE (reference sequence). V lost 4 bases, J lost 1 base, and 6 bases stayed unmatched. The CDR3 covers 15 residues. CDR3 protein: CASSPGGTGNTEAFF. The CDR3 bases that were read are TGTGCCAGCAGCCCCGGGGGGACAGGGAACACTGAA.

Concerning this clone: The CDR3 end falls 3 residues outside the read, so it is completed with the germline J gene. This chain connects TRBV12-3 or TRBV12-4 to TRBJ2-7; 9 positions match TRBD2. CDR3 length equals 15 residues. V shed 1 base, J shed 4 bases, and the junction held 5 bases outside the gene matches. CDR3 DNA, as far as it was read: TGTGCCAGCAGTTTAGGTACTAGCGGGCGATACGAG. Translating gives CASSLGTSGRYE. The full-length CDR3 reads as CASSLGTSGRYEQYF.

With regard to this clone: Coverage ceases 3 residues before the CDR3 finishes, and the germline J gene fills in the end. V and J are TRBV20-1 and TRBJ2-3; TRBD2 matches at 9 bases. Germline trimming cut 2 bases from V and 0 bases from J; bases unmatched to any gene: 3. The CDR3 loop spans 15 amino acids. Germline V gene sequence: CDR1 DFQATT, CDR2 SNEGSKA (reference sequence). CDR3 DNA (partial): TGCAGTGCTAGACGAACTAGCGGGAGCACAGATACG. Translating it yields CSARRTSGSTDT. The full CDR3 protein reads CSARRTSGSTDTQYF.

The sequenced CDR3 bases are TGCAGCGTCGCTAATAGCAATCAGCCC. Protein product: CSVANSNQP. The CDR3 in its entirety is CSVANSNQPQHF. V gene TRBV29-1 combines with J gene TRBJ1-5; D is unresolved. The read halts 3 residues ahead of the CDR3 end, with the missing end drawn from the germline J gene. V was pared by 6 bases and J by 0 bases, with 6 bases between. The CDR3 loop spans 12 amino acids. Germline V gives CDR1 SQVTM, CDR2 ANQGSEA.

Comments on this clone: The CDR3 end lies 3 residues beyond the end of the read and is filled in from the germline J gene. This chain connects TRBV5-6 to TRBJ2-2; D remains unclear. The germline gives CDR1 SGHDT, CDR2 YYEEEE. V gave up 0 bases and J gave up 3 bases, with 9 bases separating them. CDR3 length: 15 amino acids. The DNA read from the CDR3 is TGTGCCAGCAGCTTGGCTGGCAGTTACACCGGGGAG. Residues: CASSLAGSYTGE. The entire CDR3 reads CASSLAGSYTGELFF.